This TCR beta chain emerged from a study of beta chain features in type 1 diabetes (dated by TCRdb to the late 2010s). For the study in its entirety: Patients and healthy donors did not differ in mean age, gender distribution, total cell number or subset yield. A total of about 110 million sorted cells were examined across all samples, and the number of cells per subset was strongly correlated with RNA yield. Regulatory and stem cell-like memory subsets were obtained from only 8 patients and roughly 8 healthy donors, while naive and central memory subsets were obtained from all 28 donors. The study compared TCRB repertoires of sorted circulating CD4+ T cell subsets between recently diagnosed type 1 diabetes patients and matched healthy donors.

This clone was picked up a small number of times. Its antigen target is currently unknown. Per-nucleotide qualities are absent, and no much larger clonotype sits a single base away. At the junction V is shortened by 4 bases and J by 2 bases; bases outside the gene matches: 10. Measured from the cysteine to the phenylalanine, the CDR3 is 17 residues long. This entry keeps only the CDR3 DNA: 51 bases, framed from base 1. The germline V gene yields MDHEN for CDR1 and SYDVKM for CDR2. Study-wide findings and limitations: Shorter templates might have been favored by PCR, but patient and control samples were amplified and corrected together, so both groups would have been affected equally by any skew. At VDJ recombination sites, type 1 diabetes patients had fewer insertions and more deleted nucleotides, which implies abnormalities in thymic rearrangement. Naive, central memory and regulatory TCRB repertoires appeared to be more alike among patients than among healthy donors. In all four CD4+ subsets, TCRB CDR3 length was moderately but significantly shorter in type 1 diabetes patients. Because cDNA was sequenced instead of genomic DNA, highly expressing activated cells could be over-represented, though the groups showed no difference in activation or CD3 levels. Because small numbers of individuals were included in the HLA sub-analyses, any influence of HLA type on TCRB rearrangement was left unresolved.

Each donor gave one peripheral blood draw, approximately 100 mL on average, collected into heparinised tubes. Using a panel that included CD45RO, CCR7, CD25, CD127, CD95 and CD27, naive, central memory, regulatory and stem cell-like memory CD4+ T cells were sorted on a BD FACSAria II. All sorted populations exceeded 95% purity. Right away, PBMCs were isolated by Lymphoprep density gradient centrifugation and were stained directly, with no culture step. So that batch effects would be minimized, each experiment stained and sorted samples in pairs, pairing one healthy donor with one patient. The High Capacity cDNA Reverse Transcription Kit was used to reverse transcribe all of the isolated RNA, meaning that expressed TCRB transcripts were what got sequenced. Deep immunoSEQ sequencing was performed on naive, central memory and regulatory T cell samples, with an average of approximately 4 million total reads per sample. Sorted cells were lysed in RLT buffer, and RNA was extracted using DNase-treated RNeasy Micro or Mini kits according to cell number. Each cell subset was processed on its own to prevent cross-contamination, while patient and healthy donor samples were processed together. Using the immunoSEQ multiplex PCR, TCRB sequences were amplified from cDNA into 87-bp fragments spanning the CDR3 region. Sequencing of the amplicons was done on the Illumina HiSeq platform. From the authors' description of their analysis: Synthetic template baselines were used to correct PCR bias computationally, reads within Hamming distance 2 were collapsed, and singletons that could not be merged were discarded. Reads were aligned against IMGT so that V, D and J genes, CDR3 length and insertions or deletions at six rearrangement sites could be assigned. Within each subset, clonotype counts were normalized to sorted cell number, after which true diversity and Gini coefficients were computed with the tcR R package. Repertoire sharing was quantified using the overlap coefficient calculated on TCRB nucleotide sequences. As a proxy for the pre-selection repertoire, out-of-frame TCRB sequences from naive cells were analyzed. Here the immuneACCESS table is served through TCRdb, limited to in-frame sequences with V and J called. Missing clones are a known gap in these copies; in checked studies unresolved V genes cover under half, and the rest lacks a known reason. Clonal size and the V and J genes are those of that table, whereas D and trimming came from the DNA. The sample contains a few hundred thousand clones, just over 20% of them found a single time. Less than 0.03% of the sample goes to the ten largest clones.

This clonotype was sampled from a woman between 35 and 50 years old with type 1 diabetes. The receptor chain draws on TRBV28 and TRBJ2-7, and 11 bases in between align with TRBD1. The sequencing sample was made of naive CD4+ T cells from blood. The label giving this sample's cell subset or site can be read as: true naive CD4+ T cells. The CDR3 sequence is CASSSTSGQGEAYEQYF. The nucleotide sequence is given as TGTGCCAGCAGTTCAACCTCGGGACAGGGGGAGGCCTACGAGCAGTACTTC.